This entry features one T cell receptor beta chain sequence. No antigen is known for it. Germline assignment: CDR1 LNHNV and CDR2 YYDKDF (reference sequence). This CDR3 region has 17 residues. Trimming cost V 1 base and J 2 bases, with 15 bases left between them. This sample stems from a study of T cells in Graves' hyperthyroidism and ophthalmopathy. At the level of the study: Peripheral blood was acquired at first diagnosis, ahead of any therapy whatsoever.

The source material, RNA transcripts, was used to amplify TCR beta CDR3 regions. First-round RT-PCR of the TCR CDR3 relied on the HTBI primer set. TCRdb recomputed calls from the multiplex PCR reads with MiXCR, one row per CDR3 protein. The sample yields a few hundred thousand distinct CDR3 sequences, less than 20% seen once. Graves' hyperthyroidism without ophthalmopathy progression within 18 months was termed stable. From less than 13 ml of fresh peripheral blood, PBMCs were isolated. Study results and limitations: A model built on 13 V-J features separated ophthalmopathy from stable hyperthyroidism.

Sequenced input: blood. This sequence joins TRBV15 and TRBJ1-5; D perhaps matches TRBD1 (6 bases). The sequence derives from a woman aged 25 to 39 with Graves' hyperthyroidism. CDR3 loop: CATSRGGLQGGNQPQHF. CDR3 sequence (DNA): TGTGCCACCAGCAGAGGGGGATTACAGGGTGGCAATCAGCCCCAGCATTTT.